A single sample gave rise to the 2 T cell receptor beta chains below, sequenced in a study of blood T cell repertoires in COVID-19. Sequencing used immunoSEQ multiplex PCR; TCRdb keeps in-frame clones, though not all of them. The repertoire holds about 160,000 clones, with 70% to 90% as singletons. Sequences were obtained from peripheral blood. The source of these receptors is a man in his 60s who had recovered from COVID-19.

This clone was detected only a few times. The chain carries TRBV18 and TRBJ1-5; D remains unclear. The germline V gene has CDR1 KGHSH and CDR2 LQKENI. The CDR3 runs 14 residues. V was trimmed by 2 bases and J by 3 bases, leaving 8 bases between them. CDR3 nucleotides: TGTGCCAGCTCACCAGCAGGCACCAATCAGCCCCAGCATTTT. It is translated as CASSPAGTNQPQHF.

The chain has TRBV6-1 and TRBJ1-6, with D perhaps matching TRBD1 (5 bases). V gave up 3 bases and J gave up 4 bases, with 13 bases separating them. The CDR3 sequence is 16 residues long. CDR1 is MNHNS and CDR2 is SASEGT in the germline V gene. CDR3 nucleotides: TGTGCCAGCAGTGACCTAAGGGGCCAATATAATTCACCCCTCCACTTT. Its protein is CASSDLRGQYNSPLHF.